The 13 T cell receptor beta chains reported below all come from one sample, sequenced in a study of blood T cell repertoires in COVID-19. This table comes from immunoSEQ multiplex PCR, and its TCRdb copy is limited to in-frame clones, with some not included. Seen here are some 500,000 clones, around nine tenths observed once, and the top ten hold 1.5% to 2%. The sequencing sample was made of PBMCs or T cells enriched from blood (not recorded which). These receptors originate from a woman between 40 and 50 years old who had recovered from COVID-19.

The chain links TRBV11-3 to TRBJ2-7; D is ambiguous. Trimming took 3 bases from V and 4 from J, leaving 7 bases between them. CDR1 and CDR2 from the germline V gene are SGHNT and YENEEA. There are 12 residues in the CDR3. Here the CDR3 DNA reads TGTGCCAGCAGCTTTAACAAATACGAGCAGTACTTC. Protein sequence: CASSFNKYEQYF.

The rearrangement links TRBV6-2 or TRBV6-3 to TRBJ2-7, with a weak D call TRBD1 (5 bases). Germline V gives CDR1 MNHEY, CDR2 SVGEGT. CDR3 length equals 14 residues. The germline V and J ends were trimmed by 2 bases and 0 bases, with 8 bases remaining between them. In nucleotides, the CDR3 is TGTGCCAGCAGTTACAGGGGTTTCTCCTACGAGCAGTACTTC. Translated, it gives CASSYRGFSYEQYF.

The chain links TRBV7-8 to TRBJ2-6, with TRBD2 as a possible D gene (6 bases). V was pared by 4 bases and J by 0 bases, with 16 bases between. Germline CDR1 SGHVS, CDR2 FQNEAQ. This CDR3 contains 18 residues. The CDR3 bases are TGTGCCAGCAGCTACACCGCAGGAGGGGCCTCTGGGGCCAACGTCCTGACTTTC. It translates to CASSYTAGGASGANVLTF.

This chain links TRBV7-9 with TRBJ2-1; TRBD2 might be the D (6 bases). Germline loops: CDR1 SEHNR, CDR2 FQNEAQ (reference sequence). V was clipped by 7 bases and J by 0 bases, with 10 bases between them. CDR3 length: 14 amino acids. CDR3 loop: CASKEGYSYNEQFF. CDR3 coding DNA: TGTGCCAGCAAGGAGGGTTACTCCTACAATGAGCAGTTCTTC.

This clone was detected only once. This chain uses TRBV27 with TRBJ2-7, with a tentative D call TRBD1 (5 bases). Germline CDR1 and CDR2: MNHEY and SMNVEV (reference sequence). Trimming shortened V by 3 bases and J by 5 bases, and 11 bases separated the two germline ends. The CDR3 extends over 13 amino acids. CDR3: CASSFQGLNEQYF. CDR3 in DNA: TGTGCCAGCAGTTTTCAGGGCCTTAACGAGCAGTACTTC.

This sequence joins TRBV15 and TRBJ2-7, with 11 positions matching TRBD1. Losses at the gene ends were 1 base for V and 3 bases for J; bases not matched to a gene: 11. The CDR3 spans 18 residues. The V gene's germline CDR1 is LNHNV and CDR2 YYDKDF (reference sequence). The CDR3 spells CATSRAGTGGIKGYEQYF. Here the CDR3 DNA reads TGTGCCACCAGCAGAGCCGGGACAGGGGGAATAAAGGGCTACGAGCAGTACTTC.

The sample holds a few counts of this clone. This chain connects TRBV6-2 or TRBV6-3 to TRBJ1-2, with 10 bases identical to TRBD1. CDR1 and CDR2 from the germline V gene are MNHEY and SVGEGT. The CDR3 has 14 amino acids. V shed 7 bases and J 4 bases; nucleotides not matched to a gene: 6. DNA for the CDR3: TGTGCCAGCACCCCGACAGGGGGCGGCTATGGCTACACCTTC. Translated, it gives CASTPTGGGYGYTF.

This chain links TRBV7-9 with TRBJ1-2, with no clear D. Germline V gene lookup returns CDR1 SEHNR and CDR2 FQNEAQ (reference sequence). Deletions cut 5 bases from V and 7 bases from J, with 14 bases between. CDR3 size: 13 residues. The CDR3 DNA is TGTGCCAGCAGCCCAGACGAGGCGGGTGGCTACACCTTC. Its translation is CASSPDEAGGYTF.

CDR3 in amino acids: CASSSNGGGLAGQEQFF. Written as DNA, the CDR3 is TGTGCCAGCAGCTCTAACGGCGGAGGACTAGCGGGACAGGAGCAGTTCTTC. J is TRBJ2-1 and V is TRBV7-6; 12 nucleotides match TRBD2. Trimming at V came to 4 bases and at J to 10 bases, leaving 14 bases not matched to a gene. This CDR3 region has 17 residues. CDR1 SGHVS and CDR2 FNYEAQ come from the germline V gene.

The chain has TRBV27 and TRBJ2-1; maybe TRBD2 (6 bases). Per the germline V gene, CDR1 is MNHEY and CDR2 is SMNVEV (reference sequence). V was pared by 5 bases and J by 6 bases, with 8 bases between. The CDR3 has 12 residues. Here the CDR3 reads CASSLGGNEQFF. In DNA form, the CDR3 reads TGTGCCAGCAGTCTGGGGGGCAATGAGCAGTTCTTC.

The genes are TRBV27 and TRBJ2-1; TRBD2 is a possible D gene (5 bases). The ends were cut back, 6 bases at V and 3 bases at J, with 9 bases in the middle. The CDR3 length is 13 residues. CDR1 and CDR2 from the germline V gene are MNHEY and SMNVEV (reference sequence). CDR3 region: CASRGSVYNEQFF. In nucleotides, the CDR3 is TGTGCCAGCAGGGGGAGCGTCTACAATGAGCAGTTCTTC.

The chain combines TRBV13 with TRBJ1-2, with unresolved D. Looked up from germline, CDR1 is PRHDT and CDR2 is FYEKMQ (reference sequence). V shed 5 bases and J shed 8 bases, with 9 bases lying between them. The CDR3 length is 11 residues. The DNA for the CDR3 is TGTGCCAGCAGCCTGTCGGGAGGCTACACCTTC. Protein sequence: CASSLSGGYTF.

This chain links TRBV27 with TRBJ1-4; 8 nucleotides agree with TRBD1. Germline CDR1 is MNHEY and CDR2 is SMNVEV (reference sequence). The CDR3 is 16 amino acids. The V and J ends lost 7 bases and 0 bases, in that order; junction bases with no gene match: 7. The CDR3 DNA reads TGTGCCAGCATGGCAGGGGGCTGGGCAACTAATGAAAAACTGTTTTTT. This sequence encodes CASMAGGWATNEKLFF.